This T cell receptor (beta chain) was obtained from a study of lymphopenia after photon versus proton radiotherapy. General study findings and limits: A bigger post-nadir fall in TCR diversity correlated inversely with survival time in deceased patients. Oligoclonal CD8+ Temra expansion after nadir drove photon patients' diversity drop. Relative stability marked proton patients; photon patients lost diversity and naive cells.

Trimming took 2 bases from V and 6 from J, leaving 10 bases between them. Germline-derived CDR1 and CDR2 are SGHVS and FQNEAQ. CDR3 length: 14 residues. Assay used: immunoSEQ multiplex PCR; TCRdb lists only in-frame clones, some missing. The sample lists 25,000 to 30,000 clones; around 85% were seen once. Concerning this clone itself: What it binds is not known.

The gene calls are TRBV7-8 and TRBJ2-2, with D uncertain. This receptor was taken from a man aged 50 to 59 with gastric cancer. The specimen was peripheral blood, collected from a patient treated with photon-based radiotherapy. The CDR3 nucleotides read TGTGCCAGCAGCTTACCAGGCGCCCCCGGGGAGCTGTTTTTT. Translation: CASSLPGAPGELFF. The full variable domain, rest sourced from reference TRBV7-8 and TRBJ2-2, is GAGVSQSPRYKVAKRGQDVALRCDPISGHVSLFWYQQALGQGPEFLTYFQNEAQLDKSGLPSDRFFAERPEGSVSTLKIQRTQQEDSAVYLCASSLPGAPGELFFGEGSRLTVL.